This T cell receptor beta chain was sequenced in a study of vaccination effects on CD4 cells after COVID-19. Trimming stripped 5 bases from V and 1 base from J, with 8 bases between. Germline V CDR1 and CDR2: GTSNPN, SVGIG (reference sequence). CDR3 size: 12 residues. Note on this clone: Its antigen is still unknown.

Findings and caveats of the study: Clones of infection and vaccine origin contracted markedly late after vaccination.

TCRdb keeps only in-frame clones here, not all; method: immunoSEQ multiplex PCR. The sample holds some 60,000 clones; more than 70% are singletons and the top ten take approximately 3%. Peptide-pool stimulation followed by sequencing identified expanded antigen-specific CD4+ clonotypes in the ViraFEST assay. Cells that had been cultured for less than eleven days were the source of isolated CD4+ T cells. Previously uninfected by SARS-CoV-2, the vaccine recipients also showed negative nucleocapsid antibodies. After two million PBMC were placed in each well, they were cultured with approximately 10 IU/ml IL-2 and approximately 10 ug/ml peptides. On day 3 and again on day 7, half the medium was replaced with IL-2 medium.

The gene calls are TRBV30 and TRBJ1-2; D uncertain. The source is a human donor who received a COVID-19 vaccine. The material sequenced was CD4+ T cells from PBMCs cultured with HCoV-NL63 spike peptides, taken before COVID-19 vaccination. CDR3 amino acids: CAWVHSNYGYTF. The CDR3 DNA reads TGTGCCTGGGTGCATAGTAACTATGGCTACACCTTC.